Listed below are T cell receptor beta chains from one sample, sequenced in a study of blood T cell repertoires in COVID-19. Method: immunoSEQ multiplex PCR; TCRdb's copy keeps in-frame clones and lacks some. The sample shows 250,000 to 350,000 clones, roughly nine tenths of them seen only once. The sample comprised PBMCs or T cells enriched from blood (not recorded which). All receptors derive from a woman aged 18-29 years who had recovered from COVID-19. Each CDR3 is given with its conserved first and last residue. The order of the fields is CDR3 protein, CDR3 DNA, D gene, clone size, J gene, V gene. The D gene is left open where the match is weak. Not all rows give a size; the values are once, few, many and, for expanded clones, a class.

CASSRDRESEAFF TGTGCCAGCAGTCGGGACAGGGAATCTGAAGCTTTCTTT TRBD1 - TRBJ1-1 TRBV2
CASSLQGPGGEKLFF TGTGCCAGCAGCCTCCAGGGCCCGGGAGGGGAAAAACTGTTTTTT - - TRBJ1-4 TRBV4-2
CASTTGQLYVGYTF TGTGCCAGTACAACGGGACAGCTATATGTCGGCTACACCTTC TRBD1 - TRBJ1-2 TRBV19
CAIRDRGTDTQYF TGTGCCATTAGAGACAGGGGCACAGATACGCAGTATTTT TRBD1 - TRBJ2-3 TRBV19
CASSRKSVAGASSNQPQHF TGTGCCAGCAGCAGAAAATCGGTCGCGGGGGCCAGTAGCAATCAGCCCCAGCATTTT - - TRBJ1-5 TRBV21-1
CASSLAEAREQYF TGCGCCAGCAGCTTGGCCGAGGCGCGGGAGCAGTACTTC - - TRBJ2-7 TRBV5-1
CASSMLDRFYGYTF TGTGCCAGTAGTATGTTGGACAGGTTCTATGGCTACACCTTC TRBD1 - TRBJ1-2 TRBV19
CASSLGQGTDTQYF TGTGCCAGCAGCTTAGGGCAGGGCACAGATACGCAGTATTTT - - TRBJ2-3 TRBV7-9
CASSETLAGGPTDTQYF TGCGCCAGCAGTGAGACTCTAGCGGGGGGACCCACAGATACGCAGTATTTT TRBD2 - TRBJ2-3 TRBV10-1
CASSYGTYSYEQYF TGTGCCAGCAGTTACGGGACATACTCCTACGAGCAGTACTTC - - TRBJ2-7 TRBV6-5
CASSPGVGYYGYTF TGTGCCAGCAGTCCGGGGGTGGGTTACTATGGCTACACCTTC - - TRBJ1-2 TRBV28
CASVYIRGNSPLHF TGTGCCAGCGTATATATAAGGGGTAATTCACCCCTCCACTTT - once TRBJ1-6 TRBV6-6
CAWSTRAGLGSGTEAFF TGTGCCTGGAGTACTCGGGCGGGTCTCGGCTCGGGCACTGAAGCTTTCTTT - - TRBJ1-1 TRBV30
CATSNSPGGRRNEQFF TGTGCCACCAGCAACTCACCTGGGGGCAGGCGCAATGAGCAGTTCTTC - - TRBJ2-1 TRBV15
CASSESRGGTLHF TGCGCCAGCAGTGAGTCGAGGGGGGGGACCCTCCACTTT - - TRBJ1-6 TRBV10-2
CASSFGMPAGDGYTF TGTGCCAGCAGTTTCGGGATGCCGGCAGGGGACGGCTACACCTTC - - TRBJ1-2 TRBV27
CSVEEGRGQGYGYTF TGCAGCGTTGAAGAAGGCAGGGGGCAAGGCTATGGCTACACCTTC TRBD1 once TRBJ1-2 TRBV29-1
CASVGGVGTEAFF TGTGCCTCCGTCGGGGGGGTTGGCACTGAAGCTTTCTTT - - TRBJ1-1 TRBV12-3/TRBV12-4
CASSLGQGGNTEAFF TGTGCCAGCAGTTTGGGTCAGGGAGGGAACACTGAAGCTTTCTTT - - TRBJ1-1 TRBV6-6
CASSWRGDGNQPQHF TGTGCCAGCAGTTGGAGGGGAGATGGCAATCAGCCCCAGCATTTT - - TRBJ1-5 TRBV6-5
CATSDPPDRDTYNEQFF TGTGCCACCAGTGATCCGCCAGACAGGGACACCTACAATGAGCAGTTCTTC TRBD1 - TRBJ2-1 TRBV24-1
CASSSGTGGGNQPQHF TGTGCCAGCAGTTCCGGGACAGGGGGTGGTAATCAGCCCCAGCATTTT TRBD1 - TRBJ1-5 TRBV6-5
CASSPLPSGYTF TGTGCCAGCAGTCCACTACCTTCTGGCTACACCTTC - once TRBJ1-2 TRBV28
CASSPTGGLGNQPQHF TGTGCCAGCTCTCCTACAGGGGGCTTAGGCAATCAGCCCCAGCATTTT TRBD1 - TRBJ1-5 TRBV18
CASSLSQPDMNTEAFF TGTGCCAGCAGTTTATCCCAACCGGACATGAACACTGAAGCTTTCTTT - - TRBJ1-1 TRBV27
CSGIGTSQETQYF TGCAGCGGAATAGGGACTAGCCAAGAGACCCAGTACTTC TRBD2 - TRBJ2-5 TRBV29-1
CASSLLAGGTDTQYF TGTGCCAGCAGCTTGCTAGCGGGGGGCACAGATACGCAGTATTTT TRBD2 - TRBJ2-3 TRBV5-4
CATREEFTGELFF TGTGCCACCAGGGAGGAGTTCACCGGGGAGCTGTTTTTT - few TRBJ2-2 TRBV19
CASSSFLGQGDQPQHF TGTGCCAGTAGTAGTTTCCTCGGACAGGGTGATCAGCCCCAGCATTTT TRBD1 - TRBJ1-5 TRBV19
CASSPIRQGGNNEQFF TGTGCCAGCTCACCCATCCGACAGGGGGGAAACAATGAGCAGTTCTTC TRBD1 - TRBJ2-1 TRBV18
CASSLIQGGYGYTF TGTGCCAGCAGCTTGATACAGGGGGGCTATGGCTACACCTTC TRBD1 - TRBJ1-2 TRBV7-2
CASSYRPPGRGANTEAFF TGTGCCAGCAGTTATCGCCCCCCAGGCAGGGGGGCGAACACTGAAGCTTTCTTT TRBD1 few TRBJ1-1 TRBV27
CASSPSPGTGSREQFF TGTGCCAGCAGCCCCTCCCCCGGGACAGGGTCTCGTGAGCAGTTCTTC TRBD1 - TRBJ2-1 TRBV28